Shown below are 28 T cell receptor beta chains from a single sample sequenced in a study of long-term antiretroviral therapy in people with HIV. immunoSEQ v3.0 was run at survey level. Sequenced by immunoSEQ multiplex PCR; TCRdb stores in-frame clones only, minus some. Seen here are some 26,000 clones, 80% to 85% observed once, and the top ten hold approximately 14%. The sequenced sample was unsorted PBMCs, obtained 2.9 years after starting antiretroviral therapy. These receptors were obtained from a man aged 50 or older with HIV.

The chain links TRBV9 to TRBJ1-2; D uncertain. The CDR3 length is 12 residues. The germline V gene has CDR1 SGDLS and CDR2 YYNGEE. Trimming shortened V by 2 bases and J by 4 bases, and 6 bases separated the two germline ends. Here the CDR3 DNA reads TGTGCCAGCAGCGTTCCAGCCTATGGCTACACCTTC. It is translated as CASSVPAYGYTF.

The gene calls are TRBV9 and TRBJ2-7; 10 nucleotides line up with TRBD2. The CDR3 consists of 18 residues. The junction had 13 bases not matched to a gene; V was cut back by 0 bases and J by 4 bases. Germline V gives CDR1 SGDLS, CDR2 YYNGEE. CDR3 loop: CASSVGLAGASPGYEQYF. The CDR3 DNA reads TGTGCCAGCAGCGTAGGGCTAGCGGGGGCCTCCCCTGGGTACGAGCAGTACTTC.

The chain carries TRBV7-3 and TRBJ2-7; D is perhaps TRBD1 or TRBD2 (5 bases each). Germline CDR1 and CDR2: SGHTA and FQGTGA. This CDR3 comprises 13 residues. The germline V and J ends were trimmed by 2 bases and 7 bases, with 12 bases remaining between them. The CDR3 DNA sequence: TGTGCCAGCAGCTTAGGGGCCCGCGGGGAGCAGTACTTC. This codes for CASSLGARGEQYF.

The J gene is TRBJ2-7, the V gene TRBV30, with 7 bases lining up with TRBD1. The CDR3 is 12 residues long. With 2 bases clipped from V and 3 bases from J, the junction kept 1 base outside the gene matches. The germline CDR1 and CDR2 sequences are GTSNPN and SVGIG (reference sequence). The CDR3 is CAWSRQGYEQYF. CDR3 sequence (DNA): TGTGCCTGGAGTCGACAGGGCTACGAGCAGTACTTC.

This clone was seen a handful of times. The chain couples TRBV6-5 to TRBJ1-1, with D unclear. Trimming stripped 6 bases from V and 2 bases from J, with 10 bases between. There are 13 residues in the CDR3. CDR1 and CDR2 from the germline V gene are MNHEY and SVGAGI. The CDR3 bases are TGTGCCAGCAGCCCCAGAGAAAACACTGAAGCTTTCTTT. Translation: CASSPRENTEAFF.

The gene calls are TRBV15 and TRBJ2-7; D is unresolved. Looked up from germline, CDR1 is LNHNV and CDR2 is YYDKDF (reference sequence). This CDR3 is 17 amino acids long. With 1 base removed from V and 0 bases from J, the gap between germline ends came to 16 bases. Written as DNA, the CDR3 is TGTGCCACCAGCAGAGGGGTCGCAGGCCCAAGCTCCTACGAGCAGTACTTC. Residues: CATSRGVAGPSSYEQYF.

V gene TRBV4-1 combines with J gene TRBJ1-6; D call uncertain. CDR1 MGHRA and CDR2 YSYEKL come from the germline V gene. The V gene lost 1 base and the J gene lost 0 bases, with 10 bases spanning the gap. CDR3 length: 17 residues. The CDR3 loop is CASSQGRSSSYNSPLHF. Here the CDR3 DNA reads TGCGCCAGCAGCCAAGGTCGTTCAAGCTCCTATAATTCACCCCTCCACTTT.

This chain links TRBV7-9 with TRBJ2-1, with D perhaps matching TRBD1 (5 bases). V was pared by 1 base and J by 4 bases, with 20 bases between. This CDR3 is built from 18 residues. Germline V CDR1 and CDR2: SEHNR, FQNEAQ (reference sequence). CDR3 sequence (DNA): TGTGCCAGCAGCTTAGGGGTAGTGGACAAGATGGGGTACAATGAGCAGTTCTTC. Translation: CASSLGVVDKMGYNEQFF.

The chain carries TRBV6-6 and TRBJ2-3, with 7 bases matching TRBD2. With 11 bases clipped from V and 0 bases from J, the junction kept 5 bases outside the gene matches. The germline CDR1 and CDR2 sequences are MNHNY and SVGAGI (reference sequence). The CDR3 contains 13 residues. The CDR3 sequence: CASIAGSTDTQYF. In DNA form, the CDR3 reads TGTGCCTCCATAGCGGGCAGCACAGATACGCAGTATTTT.

This clone was observed a handful of times. CDR3 in DNA: TGCAGCGCCGCGGCCAGGGGAGGTTATGGCTACACCTTC. Translating gives CSAAARGGYGYTF. The chain carries TRBV29-1 and TRBJ1-2, with a weak D call TRBD1 (6 bases). Germline V gene data show CDR1 as SQVTM and CDR2 as ANQGSEA. This CDR3 region has 13 residues. V lost 7 bases and J lost 5, with 17 bases in between.

This chain links TRBV9 with TRBJ2-7, with no clear D. Between the trimmed V and J ends, which lost 4 bases and 0 bases, there was a span of 5 bases. The CDR3 has 12 residues. Germline assignment: CDR1 SGDLS and CDR2 YYNGEE. The CDR3 DNA is TGTGCCAGCAGCCCCGACTCCTACGAGCAGTACTTC. It codes for CASSPDSYEQYF.

The V gene is TRBV18, the J gene TRBJ1-1, with D possibly being TRBD1 (6 bases). The CDR3 covers 16 residues. CDR1 KGHSH and CDR2 LQKENI come from the germline V gene. Trimming pared 3 bases from V and 0 bases from J, leaving 14 bases between. The CDR3, as DNA: TGTGCCAGCTCACCGCCCGGGGGCCGCATGAACACTGAAGCTTTCTTT. Translation gives CASSPPGGRMNTEAFF.

The gene calls are TRBV19 and TRBJ2-5; 8 bases are shared with TRBD1. With 7 bases clipped from V and 5 bases from J, the junction kept 6 bases outside the gene matches. CDR3 length: 13 amino acids. CDR1 is LNHDA and CDR2 is SQIVND in the germline V gene (reference sequence). The chain's CDR3 is CASKGQDVETQYF. CDR3 bases: TGTGCCAGTAAGGGACAGGACGTCGAGACCCAGTACTTC.

This clone was seen only a few times. J is TRBJ2-3 and V is TRBV7-9, with no clear D. In germline, CDR1 is SEHNR, CDR2 FQNEAQ (reference sequence). Trimming stripped 2 bases from V and 2 bases from J, with 5 bases between. This CDR3 region has 13 residues. In DNA, the CDR3 is TGTGCCAGCAGCTTATTTCCCACAGATACGCAGTATTTT. Encoded protein: CASSLFPTDTQYF.

The chain uses TRBV6-1 and TRBJ1-5; the D gene is possibly TRBD1 (5 bases). V was pared by 7 bases and J by 4 bases, with 14 bases between. CDR3 size: 14 residues. Germline CDR1 reads MNHNS; CDR2 reads SASEGT. CDR3 nucleotides: TGTGCCAGCACTTTCGACAGTGCGAATCAGCCCCAGCATTTT. It encodes CASTFDSANQPQHF.

The CDR3 coding sequence is TGTGCCAGCAGTGGCACGGGACTCACCAAAGGGCAGTTCTTC. This codes for CASSGTGLTKGQFF. The genes are TRBV6-1 and TRBJ2-1; D perhaps matches TRBD2 (6 bases). Trimming took off 4 bases at V and 12 bases at J, with 19 bases between the two ends. This CDR3 spans 14 amino acids. The germline CDR1 and CDR2 sequences are MNHNS and SASEGT.

The genes are TRBV9 and TRBJ2-3, with D hard to call. V was shortened by 0 bases and J by 3 bases, with 5 bases between the two germline ends. The germline CDR1 and CDR2 sequences are SGDLS and YYNGEE. The CDR3 totals 13 residues. The CDR3 here is CASSVGGTDTQYF. The CDR3 DNA reads TGTGCCAGCAGCGTAGGAGGAACAGATACGCAGTATTTT. Full variable domain (outside the CDR3, taken from reference TRBV9 and TRBJ2-3): DSGVTQTPKHLITATGQRVTLRCSPRSGDLSVYWYQQSLDQGLQFLIQYYNGEERAKGNILERFSAQQFPDLHSELNLSSLELGDSALYFCASSVGGTDTQYFGPGTRLTVL.

This clone was picked up a small number of times. The rearrangement joins TRBV29-1 to TRBJ2-3, with D possibly matching TRBD1 (6 bases). Trimming stripped 5 bases from V and 2 bases from J, with 11 bases between. Germline V gene data show CDR1 as SQVTM and CDR2 as ANQGSEA. This CDR3 is 13 amino acids long. CDR3: CSVSGQLTDTQYF. CDR3 nucleotide sequence: TGCAGCGTTTCCGGACAGCTCACAGATACGCAGTATTTT.

The chain links TRBV20-1 to TRBJ1-3; no firm D call. Germline V gene sequence: CDR1 DFQATT, CDR2 SNEGSKA (reference sequence). CDR3 size: 11 residues. V lost 4 bases and J lost 8, with 9 bases in between. The CDR3 region has the DNA TGCAGTGCTAACTGGGTAGACACCATATATTTT. This translates into CSANWVDTIYF.

J is TRBJ2-3 and V is TRBV30; 8 bases line up with TRBD2. Trimming removed 4 bases from V and 5 bases from J; junction bases left unmatched: 5. The CDR3 sequence is 13 residues long. Germline assignment: CDR1 GTSNPN and CDR2 SVGIG (reference sequence). CDR3 sequence (DNA): TGTGCCTGGACGGGCGGGGGGAAAGATACGCAGTATTTT. The encoded protein is CAWTGGGKDTQYF.

The rearrangement joins TRBV7-2 to TRBJ1-5; the D gene is possibly TRBD1 (5 bases). Trimming stripped 5 bases from V and 1 base from J, with 18 bases between. CDR1 and CDR2 (germline): SGHTA, FQGNSA. CDR3 length: 17 residues. Here the CDR3 DNA reads TGTGCCAGCAGCCCCCGGACAACGGGAGCAAGCAATCAGCCCCAGCATTTT. Translation: CASSPRTTGASNQPQHF.

V and J are TRBV12-2 and TRBJ1-6; TRBD1 was called by the table and not checked on the DNA. TRBV12-2 is a pseudogene segment. The CDR3 runs to 13 residues. CDR3 sequence: CASPWPYNSPLHF. In nucleotides, the CDR3 is TGTGCAAGTCCCTGGCCCTATAATTCACCCCTCCACTTT.

CDR3 region: CASSFGNTEAFF. As DNA, the CDR3 is TGTGCCAGCAGCTTCGGAAACACTGAAGCTTTCTTT. The rearrangement uses TRBV5-6 and TRBJ1-1; no firm D call. Germline V gene sequence: CDR1 SGHDT, CDR2 YYEEEE. Trimming shortened V by 2 bases and J by 2 bases, and 4 bases separated the two germline ends. This CDR3 is 12 amino acids long.

The chain recombines TRBV6-6 with TRBJ1-3, with TRBD1 identical over 7 bases. This CDR3 contains 15 residues. Germline V gene sequence: CDR1 MNHNY, CDR2 SVGAGI (reference sequence). Losses at the gene ends were 7 bases for V and 0 bases for J; bases not matched to a gene: 6. The CDR3 region has the DNA TGTGCCAGCACCCTAAGGGGGCTCTCTGGAAACACCATATATTTT. Translating gives CASTLRGLSGNTIYF.

The chain recombines TRBV7-3 with TRBJ2-3, with 8 bases aligning to TRBD2. V trimming: 2 bases; J trimming: 0 bases; junction bases outside the gene matches: 4. CDR1 SGHTA and CDR2 FQGTGA come from the germline V gene. The CDR3 has 16 residues. This chain's CDR3 is CASSLQAGASTDTQYF. Written as DNA, the CDR3 is TGTGCCAGCAGCTTACAAGCGGGGGCCAGCACAGATACGCAGTATTTT.

This chain uses TRBV11-2 with TRBJ2-7; no clear D gene. The CDR3 covers 14 residues. Germline lookup yields CDR1 SGHAT and CDR2 FQNNGV. V shed 1 base and J shed 7 bases, with 14 bases lying between them. CDR3 sequence: CASSLASELGEQYF. CDR3 bases: TGTGCCAGCAGCTTAGCGTCGGAGTTGGGGGAGCAGTACTTC.

This chain connects TRBV7-9 to TRBJ1-2; no firm D call. V was cut by 3 bases and J by 6 bases, with 8 bases left in between. Germline-derived CDR1 and CDR2 are SEHNR and FQNEAQ (reference sequence). The CDR3 consists of 12 residues. The CDR3 loop is CASSLTENGYTF. The CDR3 coding sequence is TGTGCCAGCAGCTTGACGGAGAATGGCTACACCTTC.

The chain combines TRBV7-2 with TRBJ1-5; no firm D call. CDR1 and CDR2 (germline): SGHTA, FQGNSA. The V end was cut by 1 base, the J end by 3 bases, with 4 bases between. This CDR3 has 13 amino acids. Here the CDR3 DNA reads TGTGCCAGCAGCTTAGGGGTCAATCAGCCCCAGCATTTT. Protein product: CASSLGVNQPQHF.